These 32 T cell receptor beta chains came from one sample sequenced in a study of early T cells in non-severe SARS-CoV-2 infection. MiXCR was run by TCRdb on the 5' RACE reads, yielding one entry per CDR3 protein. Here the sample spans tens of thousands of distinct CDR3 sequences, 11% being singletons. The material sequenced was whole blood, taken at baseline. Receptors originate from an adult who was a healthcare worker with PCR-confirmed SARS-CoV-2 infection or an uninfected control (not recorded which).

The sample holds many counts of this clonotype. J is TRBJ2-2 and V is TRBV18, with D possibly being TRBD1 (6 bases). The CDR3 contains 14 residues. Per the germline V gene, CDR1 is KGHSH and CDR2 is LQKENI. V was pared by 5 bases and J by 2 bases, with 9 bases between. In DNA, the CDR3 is TGTGCCAGCTCAAGGACAGACAACACCGGGGAGCTGTTTTTT. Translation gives CASSRTDNTGELFF.

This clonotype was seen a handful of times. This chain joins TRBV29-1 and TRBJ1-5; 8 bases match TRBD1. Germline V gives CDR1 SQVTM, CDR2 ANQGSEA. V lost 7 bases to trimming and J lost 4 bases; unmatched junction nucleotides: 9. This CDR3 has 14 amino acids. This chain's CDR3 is CSAGSGTGNQPQHF. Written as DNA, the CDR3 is TGCAGCGCCGGATCCGGGACAGGAAATCAGCCCCAGCATTTT.

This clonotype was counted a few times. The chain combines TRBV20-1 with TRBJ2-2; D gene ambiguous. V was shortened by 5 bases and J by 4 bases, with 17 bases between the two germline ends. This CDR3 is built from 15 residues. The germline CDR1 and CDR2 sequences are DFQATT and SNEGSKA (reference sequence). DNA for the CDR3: TGCAGTGCTCAACCAGGCAGAAGAAGCACCGGGGAGCTGTTTTTT. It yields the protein CSAQPGRRSTGELFF.

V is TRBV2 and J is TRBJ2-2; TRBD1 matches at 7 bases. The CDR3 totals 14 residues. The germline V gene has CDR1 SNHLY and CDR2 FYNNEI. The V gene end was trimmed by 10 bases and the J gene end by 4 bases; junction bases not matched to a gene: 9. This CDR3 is CAIRDGDSTGELFF. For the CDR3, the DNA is TGTGCCATCAGGGACGGGGACAGCACCGGGGAGCTGTTTTTT.

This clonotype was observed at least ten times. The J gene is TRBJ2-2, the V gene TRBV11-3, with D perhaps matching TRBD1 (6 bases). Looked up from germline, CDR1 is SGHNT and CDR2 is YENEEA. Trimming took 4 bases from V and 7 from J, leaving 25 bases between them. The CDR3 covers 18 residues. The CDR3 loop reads CASSWGQGFSPTGGELFF. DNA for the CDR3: TGTGCCAGCAGCTGGGGGCAGGGTTTTTCCCCAACAGGCGGGGAGCTGTTTTTT. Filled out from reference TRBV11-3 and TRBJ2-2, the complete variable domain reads EAGVVQSPRYKIIEKKQPVAFWCNPISGHNTLYWYLQNLGQGPELLIRYENEEAVDDSQLPKDRFSAERLKGVDSTLKIQPAELGDSAVYLCASSWGQGFSPTGGELFFGEGSRLTVL.

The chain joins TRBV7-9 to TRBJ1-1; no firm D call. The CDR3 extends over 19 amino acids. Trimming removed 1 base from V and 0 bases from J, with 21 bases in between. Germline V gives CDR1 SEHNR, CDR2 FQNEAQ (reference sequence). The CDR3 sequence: CASSLVNRGLGLVNTEAFF. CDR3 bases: TGTGCCAGCAGCTTAGTGAATCGGGGATTGGGGTTAGTGAACACTGAAGCTTTCTTT. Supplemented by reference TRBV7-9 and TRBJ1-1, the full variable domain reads DTGVSQNPRHKITKRGQNVTFRCDPISEHNRLYWYRQTLGQGPEFLTYFQNEAQLEKSRLLSDRFSAERPKGSFSTLEIQRTEQGDSAMYLCASSLVNRGLGLVNTEAFFGQGTRLTVV.

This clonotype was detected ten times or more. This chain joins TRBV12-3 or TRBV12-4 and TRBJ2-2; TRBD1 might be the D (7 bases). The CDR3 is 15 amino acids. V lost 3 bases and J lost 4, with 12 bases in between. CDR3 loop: CASSFGGGRTGELFF. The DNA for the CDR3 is TGTGCCAGCAGTTTCGGAGGGGGCCGCACCGGGGAGCTGTTTTTT.

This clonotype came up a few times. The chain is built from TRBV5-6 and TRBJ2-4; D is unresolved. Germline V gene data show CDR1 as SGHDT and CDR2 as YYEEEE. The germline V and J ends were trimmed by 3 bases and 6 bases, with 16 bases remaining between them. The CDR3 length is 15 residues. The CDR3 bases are TGTGCCAGCAGCTCGGTCCTTACCCCTGGAAACATTCAGTACTTC. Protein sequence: CASSSVLTPGNIQYF.

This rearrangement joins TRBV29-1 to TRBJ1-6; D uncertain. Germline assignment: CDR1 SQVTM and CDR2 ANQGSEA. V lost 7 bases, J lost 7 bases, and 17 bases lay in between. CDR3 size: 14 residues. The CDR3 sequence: CSAPAPWVNSPLHF. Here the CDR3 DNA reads TGCAGCGCCCCGGCCCCGTGGGTAAATTCACCCCTCCACTTT. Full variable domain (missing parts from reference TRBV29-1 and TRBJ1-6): SAVISQKPSRDICQRGTSLTIQCQVDSQVTMMFWYRQQPGQSLTLIATANQGSEATYESGFVIDKFPISRPNLTFSTLTVSNMSPEDSSIYLCSAPAPWVNSPLHFGNGTRLTVT.

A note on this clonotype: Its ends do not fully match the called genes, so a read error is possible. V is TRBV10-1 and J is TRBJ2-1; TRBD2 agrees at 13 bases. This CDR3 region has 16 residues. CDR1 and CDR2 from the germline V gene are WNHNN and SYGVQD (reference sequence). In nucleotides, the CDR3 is TGCACCAGCAGTGAGTCGACTAGCGGGGGGTTGAATGAGCAGTTCTTC. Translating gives CTSSESTSGGLNEQFF.

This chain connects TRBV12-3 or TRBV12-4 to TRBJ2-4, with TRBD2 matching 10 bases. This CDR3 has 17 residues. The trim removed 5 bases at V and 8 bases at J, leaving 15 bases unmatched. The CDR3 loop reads CASSPSGLAVNRDIQYF. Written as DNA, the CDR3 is TGTGCCAGCAGTCCCTCCGGACTAGCGGTTAACAGAGACATTCAGTACTTC.

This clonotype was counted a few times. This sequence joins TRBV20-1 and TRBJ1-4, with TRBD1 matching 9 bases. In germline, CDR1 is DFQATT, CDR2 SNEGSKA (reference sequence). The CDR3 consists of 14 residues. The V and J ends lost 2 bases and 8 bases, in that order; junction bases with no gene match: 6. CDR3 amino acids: CSARTGTGREKLFF. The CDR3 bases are TGCAGTGCTAGAACCGGGACAGGGAGGGAAAAACTGTTTTTT.

The DNA of the CDR3 is TGTGCCAGCAGCCCAGGACTGAATGAAAAACTGTTTTTT. Protein sequence: CASSPGLNEKLFF. The chain uses TRBV7-9 and TRBJ1-4; D is ambiguous. The CDR3 has 13 amino acids. Germline V gene data show CDR1 as SEHNR and CDR2 as FQNEAQ (reference sequence). The V end lost 5 bases, the J end lost 5 bases, and 9 bases lay between the germline ends.

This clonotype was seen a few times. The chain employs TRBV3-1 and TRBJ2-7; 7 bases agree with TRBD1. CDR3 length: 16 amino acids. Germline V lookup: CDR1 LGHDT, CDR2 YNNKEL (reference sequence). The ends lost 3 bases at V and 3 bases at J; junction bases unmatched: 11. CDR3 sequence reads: CASSQEEDRVNYEQYF. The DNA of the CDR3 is TGTGCCAGCAGCCAGGAGGAAGACAGGGTGAACTACGAGCAGTACTTC.

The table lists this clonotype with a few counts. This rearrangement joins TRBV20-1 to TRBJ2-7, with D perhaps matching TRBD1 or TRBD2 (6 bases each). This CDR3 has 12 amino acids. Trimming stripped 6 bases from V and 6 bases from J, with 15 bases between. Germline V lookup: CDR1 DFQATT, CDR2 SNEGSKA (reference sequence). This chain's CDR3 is CSADRGASEQYF. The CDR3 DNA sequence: TGCAGTGCAGATAGGGGGGCATCCGAGCAGTACTTC.

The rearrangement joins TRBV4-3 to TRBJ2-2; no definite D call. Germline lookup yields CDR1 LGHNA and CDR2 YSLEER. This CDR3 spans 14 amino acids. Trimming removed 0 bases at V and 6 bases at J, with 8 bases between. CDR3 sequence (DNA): TGCGCCAGCAGCCAAGAGGAAGGATCCGGGGAGCTGTTTTTT. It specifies CASSQEEGSGELFF.

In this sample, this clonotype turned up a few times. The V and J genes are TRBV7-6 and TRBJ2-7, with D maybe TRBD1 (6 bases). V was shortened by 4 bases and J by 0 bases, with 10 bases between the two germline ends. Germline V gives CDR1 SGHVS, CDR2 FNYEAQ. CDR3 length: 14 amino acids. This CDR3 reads CASSSDRISYEQYF. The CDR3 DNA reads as TGTGCCAGCAGCTCAGACAGGATCTCCTACGAGCAGTACTTC.

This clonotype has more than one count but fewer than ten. The CDR3 here is CSAAGGTGDNSPLHF. CDR3 DNA sequence: TGCAGTGCTGCCGGCGGGACAGGAGATAATTCACCCCTCCACTTT. The chain is built from TRBV20-1 and TRBJ1-6; 8 nucleotides match TRBD1. CDR3 length: 15 amino acids. Germline values: CDR1 DFQATT, CDR2 SNEGSKA (reference sequence). Germline trimming cut 5 bases from V and 5 bases from J; bases unmatched to any gene: 8.

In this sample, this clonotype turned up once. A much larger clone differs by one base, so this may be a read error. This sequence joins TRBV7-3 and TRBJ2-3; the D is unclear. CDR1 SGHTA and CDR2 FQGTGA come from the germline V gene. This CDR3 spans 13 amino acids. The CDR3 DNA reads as TGTGCCAGCAGCTTATGGAGCACAGATACGCTGTATTTT. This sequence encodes CASSLWSTDTLYF.

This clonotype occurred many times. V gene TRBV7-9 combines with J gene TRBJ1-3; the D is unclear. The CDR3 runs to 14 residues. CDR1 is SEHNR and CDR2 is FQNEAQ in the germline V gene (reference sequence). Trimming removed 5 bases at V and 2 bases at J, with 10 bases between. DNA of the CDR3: TGTGCCAGCAGCAGGACTGCTACTGGAAACACCATATATTTT. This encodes CASSRTATGNTIYF.

The CDR3 spells CASSLGSSGGAVYNEQFF. The DNA for the CDR3 is TGTGCCAGCAGCTTGGGATCTAGCGGGGGGGCAGTCTACAATGAGCAGTTCTTC. The V and J genes are TRBV7-8 and TRBJ2-1; 12 bases fit TRBD2. The ends lost 3 bases at V and 3 bases at J; junction bases unmatched: 9. The V gene's germline CDR1 is SGHVS and CDR2 FQNEAQ. This CDR3 is 18 amino acids long.

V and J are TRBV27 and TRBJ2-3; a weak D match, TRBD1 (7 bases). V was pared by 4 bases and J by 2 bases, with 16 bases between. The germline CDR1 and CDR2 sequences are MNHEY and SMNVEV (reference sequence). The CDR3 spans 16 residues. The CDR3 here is CASSSRGTANTDTQYF. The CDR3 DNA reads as TGTGCCAGCAGTTCCCGGGGGACAGCAAACACAGATACGCAGTATTTT.

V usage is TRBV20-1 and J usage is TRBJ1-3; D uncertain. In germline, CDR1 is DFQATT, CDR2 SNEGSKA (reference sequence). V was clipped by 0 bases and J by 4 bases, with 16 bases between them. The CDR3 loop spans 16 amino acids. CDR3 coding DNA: TGCAGTGCTAGAGACCCACTAGAGGGTACCGGAAACACCATATATTTT. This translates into CSARDPLEGTGNTIYF.

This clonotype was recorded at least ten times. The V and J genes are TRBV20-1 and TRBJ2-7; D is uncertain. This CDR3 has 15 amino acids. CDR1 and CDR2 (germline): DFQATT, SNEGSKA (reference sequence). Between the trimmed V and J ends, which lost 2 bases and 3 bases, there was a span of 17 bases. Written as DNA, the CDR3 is TGCAGTGCTAGAAGTGTGCGCTCCGGAGTCTACGAGCAGTACTTC. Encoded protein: CSARSVRSGVYEQYF.

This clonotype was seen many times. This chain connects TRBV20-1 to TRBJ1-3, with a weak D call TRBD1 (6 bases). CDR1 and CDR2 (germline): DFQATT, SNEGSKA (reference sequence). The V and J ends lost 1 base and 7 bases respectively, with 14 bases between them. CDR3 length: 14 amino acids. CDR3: CSARVRDNHNTIYF. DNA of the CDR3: TGCAGTGCTAGAGTGAGGGACAACCATAACACCATATATTTT.

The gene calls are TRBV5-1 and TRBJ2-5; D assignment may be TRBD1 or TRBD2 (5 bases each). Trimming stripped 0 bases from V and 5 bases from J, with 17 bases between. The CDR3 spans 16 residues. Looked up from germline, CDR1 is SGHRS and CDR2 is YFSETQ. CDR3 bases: TGCGCCAGCAGCTTGGAAGCAGGGAGAGTTTGGGAGACCCAGTACTTC. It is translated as CASSLEAGRVWETQYF.

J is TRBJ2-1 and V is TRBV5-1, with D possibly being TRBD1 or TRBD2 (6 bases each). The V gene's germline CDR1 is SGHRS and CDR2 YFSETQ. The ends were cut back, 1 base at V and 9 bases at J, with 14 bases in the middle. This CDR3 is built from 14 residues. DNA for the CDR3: TGCGCCAGCAGCTTGTTGAGGGGGGCCGGTGAGCAGTTCTTC. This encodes CASSLLRGAGEQFF.

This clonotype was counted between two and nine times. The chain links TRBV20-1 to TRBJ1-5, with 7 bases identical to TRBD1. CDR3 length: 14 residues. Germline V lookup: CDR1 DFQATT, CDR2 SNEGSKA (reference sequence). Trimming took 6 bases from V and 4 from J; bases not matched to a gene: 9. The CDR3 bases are TGCAGTGCGATAAGGCAGGGGGGGAATCAGCCCCAGCATTTT. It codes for CSAIRQGGNQPQHF.

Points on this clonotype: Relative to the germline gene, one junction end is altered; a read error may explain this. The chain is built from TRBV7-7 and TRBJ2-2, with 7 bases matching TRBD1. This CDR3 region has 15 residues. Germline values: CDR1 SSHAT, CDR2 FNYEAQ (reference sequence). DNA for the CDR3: TGTGCTAGCAGCTTAGGGGGCATTGGGACCGGGGAGCTGTTTTTT. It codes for CASSLGGIGTGELFF.

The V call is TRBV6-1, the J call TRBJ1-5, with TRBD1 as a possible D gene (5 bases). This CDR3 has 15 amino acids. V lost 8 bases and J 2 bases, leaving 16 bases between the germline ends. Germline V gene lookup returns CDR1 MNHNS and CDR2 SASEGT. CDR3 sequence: CASWDRGVGNQPQHF. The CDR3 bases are TGTGCCAGCTGGGATCGGGGGGTCGGCAATCAGCCCCAGCATTTT.

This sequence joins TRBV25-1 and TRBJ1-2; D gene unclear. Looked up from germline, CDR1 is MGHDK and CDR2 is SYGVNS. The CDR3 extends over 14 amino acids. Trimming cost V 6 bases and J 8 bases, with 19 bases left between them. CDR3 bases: TGTGCCAGCAGCAGCCAATATCCTCTTGAGGGCTACACCTTC. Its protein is CASSSQYPLEGYTF.

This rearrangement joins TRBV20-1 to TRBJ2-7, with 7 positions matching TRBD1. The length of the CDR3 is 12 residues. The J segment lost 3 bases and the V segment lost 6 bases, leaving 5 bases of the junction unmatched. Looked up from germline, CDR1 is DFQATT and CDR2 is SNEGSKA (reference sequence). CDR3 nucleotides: TGCAGTGCCTCGACAGGGAACTACGAGCAGTACTTC. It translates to CSASTGNYEQYF.